This T cell receptor beta chain was retrieved from a study of blood T cell repertoires in COVID-19. On the study more broadly: Acute and convalescent COVID-19 samples came from the United States, Italy and Spain. PBMCs, B-cell-depleted T cells, or T cells were the source of the cDNA or gDNA that made up the material.

Enrolled during active infection, Seattle patients were then followed longitudinally. Generated by immunoSEQ multiplex PCR, the TCRdb table keeps only in-frame clones and is missing some. The data show 150,000 to 180,000 clones, with roughly 83% seen just once and over 10% held by the top ten. Germline CDR1 reads LGHNA; CDR2 reads YNFKEQ. V lost 1 base and J lost 5; bases outside the gene matches: 8. This CDR3 spans 17 amino acids. The sequencing sample was made of peripheral blood. The clonotype comes from a woman aged 60 to 75 with COVID-19, enrolled during active disease. The rearrangement links TRBV4-2 to TRBJ1-4; 9 bases match TRBD1. As DNA, the CDR3 is TGTGCCAGCAGCCAAGTCCCGGGACAGGGAAGAAATGAAAAACTGTTTTTT. Protein product: CASSQVPGQGRNEKLFF.